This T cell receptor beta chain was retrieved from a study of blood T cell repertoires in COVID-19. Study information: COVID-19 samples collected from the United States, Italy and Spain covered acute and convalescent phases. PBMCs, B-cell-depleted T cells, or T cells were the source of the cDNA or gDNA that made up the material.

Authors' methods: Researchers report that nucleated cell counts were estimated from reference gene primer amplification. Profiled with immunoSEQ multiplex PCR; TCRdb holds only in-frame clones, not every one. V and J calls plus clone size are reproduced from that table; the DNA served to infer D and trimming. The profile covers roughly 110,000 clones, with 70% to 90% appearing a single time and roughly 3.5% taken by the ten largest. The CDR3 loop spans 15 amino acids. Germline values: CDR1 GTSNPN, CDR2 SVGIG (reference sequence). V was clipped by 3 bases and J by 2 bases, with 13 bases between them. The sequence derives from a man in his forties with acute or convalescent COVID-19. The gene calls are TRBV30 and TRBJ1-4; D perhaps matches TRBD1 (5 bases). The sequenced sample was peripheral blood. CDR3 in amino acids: CAWSPTATTNEKLFF. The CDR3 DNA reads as TGTGCCTGGAGCCCGACAGCCACCACTAATGAAAAACTGTTTTTT.